Shown below are 7 T cell receptor beta chains from a single sample sequenced in a study of T cell responses to AZD1222 COVID-19 vaccine. Profiling relied on immunoSEQ multiplex PCR, and the TCRdb table lists in-frame clones only, not all of them. The sample lists approximately 190,000 clones, about nine tenths occurring once. Source: peripheral blood, taken on day 0 of AZD1222 vaccination. The receptors were sampled from an adult in good health.

The chain uses TRBV24-1 and TRBJ2-1, with 10 bases that match TRBD1. Germline-derived CDR1 and CDR2 are KGHDR and SFDVKD. CDR3 length: 17 amino acids. The V gene end was trimmed by 4 bases and the J gene end by 5 bases; junction bases not matched to a gene: 10. The CDR3 loop reads CATSERSSGTGDNEQFF. The CDR3 coding sequence is TGTGCCACCAGTGAAAGGAGCTCCGGGACAGGGGACAATGAGCAGTTCTTC.

The V gene is TRBV10-1, the J gene TRBJ1-1, with unresolved D. This CDR3 has 13 residues. Per germline, CDR1 WNHNN and CDR2 SYGVQD (reference sequence). V was trimmed by 4 bases and J by 0 bases, leaving 6 bases between them. The CDR3, as DNA: TGCGCCAGCAGTGCGACGGTGAACACTGAAGCTTTCTTT. Its protein is CASSATVNTEAFF.

The CDR3 DNA sequence: TGCAGTGCTAGTTCCAGGACTCTAGCCAAAAACATTCAGTACTTC. Translation: CSASSRTLAKNIQYF. The chain combines TRBV20-1 with TRBJ2-4; possibly TRBD2 for D (5 bases). This CDR3 spans 15 amino acids. V was clipped by 3 bases and J by 0 bases, with 12 bases between them. Germline V lookup: CDR1 DFQATT, CDR2 SNEGSKA (reference sequence).

This clone turned up a few times. This chain uses TRBV6-5 with TRBJ2-3; possible D gene TRBD2, 6 bases. This CDR3 is 14 amino acids long. From germline, CDR1 is MNHEY and CDR2 SVGAGI. Between the trimmed V and J ends, which lost 10 bases and 3 bases, there was a span of 17 bases. The chain's CDR3 is CAISRASATDTQYF. In DNA form, the CDR3 reads TGTGCCATCAGCCGAGCTAGCGCAACAGATACGCAGTATTTT.

The chain employs TRBV5-1 and TRBJ1-2; 8 bases are shared with TRBD1. Germline CDR1 SGHRS, CDR2 YFSETQ. The CDR3 totals 14 residues. Losses at the gene ends were 1 base for V and 8 bases for J; bases not matched to a gene: 7. The CDR3 DNA reads as TGCGCCAGCAGCTTGCGGACAGGGAAGGACGGCTACACCTTC. It codes for CASSLRTGKDGYTF.

V gene TRBV15 combines with J gene TRBJ1-1, with D perhaps matching TRBD1 (5 bases). Trimming left V 0 bases short and J 0 bases short, with 8 bases between. The CDR3 totals 15 residues. CDR1 and CDR2 (germline): LNHNV, YYDKDF (reference sequence). The DNA for the CDR3 is TGTGCCACCAGCAGAGATCAGGGTATGAACACTGAAGCTTTCTTT. This codes for CATSRDQGMNTEAFF.

This clone showed up just once. The V and J genes are TRBV29-1 and TRBJ2-1, with D perhaps matching TRBD1 or TRBD2 (5 bases each). Germline V gives CDR1 SQVTM, CDR2 ANQGSEA. CDR3 length: 15 residues. Trimming took off 0 bases at V and 7 bases at J, with 16 bases between the two ends. CDR3 protein: CSVEDERGRSNEQFF. The CDR3 coding sequence is TGCAGCGTTGAAGATGAACGGGGCAGAAGTAATGAGCAGTTCTTC.